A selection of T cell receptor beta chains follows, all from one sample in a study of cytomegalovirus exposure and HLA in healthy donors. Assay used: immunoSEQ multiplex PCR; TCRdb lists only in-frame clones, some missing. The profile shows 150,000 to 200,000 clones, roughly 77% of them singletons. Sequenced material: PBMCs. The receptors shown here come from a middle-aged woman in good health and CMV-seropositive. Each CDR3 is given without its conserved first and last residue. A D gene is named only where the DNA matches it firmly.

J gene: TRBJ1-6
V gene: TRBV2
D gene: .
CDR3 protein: ASSEQTYNSPLH

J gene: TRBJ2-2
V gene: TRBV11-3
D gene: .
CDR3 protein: ASSLTANTGELF

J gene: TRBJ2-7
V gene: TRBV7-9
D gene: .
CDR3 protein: ASSLGIPTLYEQY

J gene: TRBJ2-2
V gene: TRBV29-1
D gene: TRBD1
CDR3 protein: SVGGTGDTGELF

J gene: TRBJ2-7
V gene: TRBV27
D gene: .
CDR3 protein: ASSPGHIRSSYEQY

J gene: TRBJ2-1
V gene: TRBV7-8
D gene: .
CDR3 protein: ASSLERESSYNEQF

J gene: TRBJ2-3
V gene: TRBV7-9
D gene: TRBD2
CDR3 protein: ASSEGLSGIFTDTQY

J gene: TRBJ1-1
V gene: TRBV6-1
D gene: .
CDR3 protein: ASSSSRDVAF

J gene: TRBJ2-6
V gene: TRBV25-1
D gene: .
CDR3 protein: ASSLTRIGSGANVLT

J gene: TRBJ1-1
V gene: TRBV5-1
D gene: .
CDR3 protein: ASSPRVTNTEAF

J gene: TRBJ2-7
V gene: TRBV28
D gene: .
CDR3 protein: ASSKQGSGEQY

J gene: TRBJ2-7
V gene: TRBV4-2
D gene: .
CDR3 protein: ASSPGKGYEQY

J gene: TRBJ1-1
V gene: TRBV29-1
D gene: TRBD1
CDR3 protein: SVGDRDTEAF

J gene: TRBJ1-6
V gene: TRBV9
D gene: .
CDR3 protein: ASSVGSGPLH

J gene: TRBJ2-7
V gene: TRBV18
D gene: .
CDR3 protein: ASSPDPGGQQY

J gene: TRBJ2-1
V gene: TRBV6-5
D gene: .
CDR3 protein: ASKIKGKFNEQF

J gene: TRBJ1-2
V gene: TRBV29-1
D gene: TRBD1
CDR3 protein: SVEARTGGHRGYT

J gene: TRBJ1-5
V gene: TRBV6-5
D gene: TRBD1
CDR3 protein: ASSGDRGLNQPQH

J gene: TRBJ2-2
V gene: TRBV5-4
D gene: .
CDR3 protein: ASSLGLATGELF

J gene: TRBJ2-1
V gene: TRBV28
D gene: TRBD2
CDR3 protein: ASTEGGSSYNEQF

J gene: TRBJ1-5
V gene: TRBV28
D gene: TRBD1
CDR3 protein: ASVFTGAFNQPQH

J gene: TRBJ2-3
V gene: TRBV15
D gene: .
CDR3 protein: ATSRVQRVDTQY

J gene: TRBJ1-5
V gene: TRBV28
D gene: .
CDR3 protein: ASRQVPSNQPQH

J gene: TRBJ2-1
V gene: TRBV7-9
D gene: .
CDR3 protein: ASSLARGVSSYNEQF

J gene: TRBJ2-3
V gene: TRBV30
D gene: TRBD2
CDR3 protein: AWNLRGSSGDTQY

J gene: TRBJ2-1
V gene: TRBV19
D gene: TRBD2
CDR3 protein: ASSIGGGLAGNNEQF

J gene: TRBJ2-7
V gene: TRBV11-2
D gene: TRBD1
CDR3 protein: ASSLDVGQGFSYEQY

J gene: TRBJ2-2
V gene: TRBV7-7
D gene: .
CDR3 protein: ASSSQGNTGELF

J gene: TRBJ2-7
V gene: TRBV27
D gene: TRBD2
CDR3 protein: ASSLKAVAGGRAVYEQY